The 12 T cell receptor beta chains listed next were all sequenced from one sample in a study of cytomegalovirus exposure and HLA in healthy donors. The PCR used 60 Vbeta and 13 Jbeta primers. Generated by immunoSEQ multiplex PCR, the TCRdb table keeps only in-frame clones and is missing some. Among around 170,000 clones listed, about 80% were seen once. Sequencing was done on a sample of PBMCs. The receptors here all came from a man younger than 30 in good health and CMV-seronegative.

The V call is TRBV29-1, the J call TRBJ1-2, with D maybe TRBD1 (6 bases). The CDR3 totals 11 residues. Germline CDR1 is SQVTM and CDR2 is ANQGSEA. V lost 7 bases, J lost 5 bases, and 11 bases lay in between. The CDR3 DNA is TGCAGCGGCGGGGGGCGGTATGGCTACACCTTC. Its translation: CSGGGRYGYTF.

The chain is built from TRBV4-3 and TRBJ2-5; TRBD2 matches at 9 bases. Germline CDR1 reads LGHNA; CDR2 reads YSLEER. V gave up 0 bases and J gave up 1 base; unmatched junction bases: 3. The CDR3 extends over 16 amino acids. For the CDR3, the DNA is TGCGCCAGCAGCCAAGACCCTAGCGGGGCCCAAGAGACCCAGTACTTC. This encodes CASSQDPSGAQETQYF.

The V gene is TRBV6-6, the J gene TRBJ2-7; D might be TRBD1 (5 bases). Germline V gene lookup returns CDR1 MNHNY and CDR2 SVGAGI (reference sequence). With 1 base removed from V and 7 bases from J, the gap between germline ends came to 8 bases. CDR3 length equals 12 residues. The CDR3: CASSYLAGEQYF. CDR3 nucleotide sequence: TGTGCCAGCAGTTACTTGGCAGGGGAGCAGTACTTC.

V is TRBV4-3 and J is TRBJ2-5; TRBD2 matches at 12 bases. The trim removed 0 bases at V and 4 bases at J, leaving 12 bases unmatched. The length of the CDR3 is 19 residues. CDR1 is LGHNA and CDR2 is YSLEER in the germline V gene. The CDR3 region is CASSQDRASGRGRGETQYF. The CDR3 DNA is TGCGCCAGCAGCCAAGATAGGGCTAGCGGGAGGGGTAGGGGAGAGACCCAGTACTTC.

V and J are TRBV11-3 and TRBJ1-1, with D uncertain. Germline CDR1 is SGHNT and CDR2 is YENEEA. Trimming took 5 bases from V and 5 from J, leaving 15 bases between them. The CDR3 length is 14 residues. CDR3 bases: TGTGCCAGCAGCCCGATAAGAGGATTAACTGAAGCTTTCTTT. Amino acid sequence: CASSPIRGLTEAFF. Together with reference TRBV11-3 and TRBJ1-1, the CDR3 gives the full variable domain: EAGVVQSPRYKIIEKKQPVAFWCNPISGHNTLYWYLQNLGQGPELLIRYENEEAVDDSQLPKDRFSAERLKGVDSTLKIQPAELGDSAVYLCASSPIRGLTEAFFGQGTRLTVV.

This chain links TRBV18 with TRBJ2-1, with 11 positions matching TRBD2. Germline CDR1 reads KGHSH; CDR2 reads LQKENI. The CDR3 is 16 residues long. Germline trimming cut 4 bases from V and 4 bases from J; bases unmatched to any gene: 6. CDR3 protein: CASSHSGLAEYNEQFF. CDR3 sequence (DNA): TGTGCCAGCTCACACTCGGGACTAGCGGAGTACAATGAGCAGTTCTTC. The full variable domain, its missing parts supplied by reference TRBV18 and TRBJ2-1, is NAGVMQNPRHLVRRRGQEARLRCSPMKGHSHVYWYRQLPEEGLKFMVYLQKENIIDESGMPKERFSAEFPKEGPSILRIQQVVRGDSAAYFCASSHSGLAEYNEQFFGPGTRLTVL.

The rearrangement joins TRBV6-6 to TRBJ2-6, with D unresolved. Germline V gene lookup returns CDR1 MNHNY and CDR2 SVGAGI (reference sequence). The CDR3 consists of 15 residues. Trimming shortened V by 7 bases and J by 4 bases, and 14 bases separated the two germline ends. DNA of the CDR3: TGTGCCAGCAATGGTCAGGCTCCCGGGGCCAACGTCCTGACTTTC. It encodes CASNGQAPGANVLTF.

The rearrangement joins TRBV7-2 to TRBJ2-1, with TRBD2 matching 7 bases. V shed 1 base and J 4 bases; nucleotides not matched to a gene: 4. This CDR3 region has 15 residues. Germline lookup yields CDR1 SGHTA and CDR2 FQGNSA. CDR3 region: CASSLEPGGYNEQFF. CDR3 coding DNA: TGTGCCAGCAGCTTAGAGCCGGGGGGTTACAATGAGCAGTTCTTC. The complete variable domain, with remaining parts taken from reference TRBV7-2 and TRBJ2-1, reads GAGVSQSPSNKVTEKGKDVELRCDPISGHTALYWYRQSLGQGLEFLIYFQGNSAPDKSGLPSDRFSAERTGGSVSTLTIQRTQQEDSAVYLCASSLEPGGYNEQFFGPGTRLTVL.

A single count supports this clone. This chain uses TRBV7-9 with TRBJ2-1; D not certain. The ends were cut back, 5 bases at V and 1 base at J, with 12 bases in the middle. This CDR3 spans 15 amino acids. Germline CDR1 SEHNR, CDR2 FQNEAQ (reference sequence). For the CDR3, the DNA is TGTGCCAGCAGCGTTAGTACCCTTTCCTACAATGAGCAGTTCTTC. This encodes CASSVSTLSYNEQFF.

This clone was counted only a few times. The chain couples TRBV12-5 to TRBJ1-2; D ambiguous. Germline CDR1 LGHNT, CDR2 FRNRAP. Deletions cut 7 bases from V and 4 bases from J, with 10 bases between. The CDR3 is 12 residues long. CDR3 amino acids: CASALTSYGYTF. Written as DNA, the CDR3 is TGTGCTAGTGCCCTCACAAGCTATGGCTACACCTTC.

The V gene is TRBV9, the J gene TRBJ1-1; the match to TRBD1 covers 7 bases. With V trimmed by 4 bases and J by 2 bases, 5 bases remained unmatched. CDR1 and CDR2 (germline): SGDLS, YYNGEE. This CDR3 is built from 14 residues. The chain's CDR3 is CASSPRQGNTEAFF. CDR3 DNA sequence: TGTGCCAGCAGCCCCCGACAGGGAAACACTGAAGCTTTCTTT.

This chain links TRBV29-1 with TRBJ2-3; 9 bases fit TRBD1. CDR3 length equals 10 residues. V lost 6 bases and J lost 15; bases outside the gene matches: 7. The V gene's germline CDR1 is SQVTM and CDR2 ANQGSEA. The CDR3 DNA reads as TGCAGCGTAGGACAGGGGCCTTCTTATTTT. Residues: CSVGQGPSYF.